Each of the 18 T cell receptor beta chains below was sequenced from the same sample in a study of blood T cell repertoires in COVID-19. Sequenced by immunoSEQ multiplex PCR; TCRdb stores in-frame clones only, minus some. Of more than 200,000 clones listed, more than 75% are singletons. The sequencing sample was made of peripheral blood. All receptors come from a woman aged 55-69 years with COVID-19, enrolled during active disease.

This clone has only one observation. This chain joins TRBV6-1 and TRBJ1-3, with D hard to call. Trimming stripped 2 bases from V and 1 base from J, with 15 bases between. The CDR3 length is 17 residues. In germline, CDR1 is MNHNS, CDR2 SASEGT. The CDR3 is CASSEYVSAASGNTIYF. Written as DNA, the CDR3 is TGTGCCAGCAGTGAATACGTCAGTGCCGCTTCTGGAAACACCATATATTTT.

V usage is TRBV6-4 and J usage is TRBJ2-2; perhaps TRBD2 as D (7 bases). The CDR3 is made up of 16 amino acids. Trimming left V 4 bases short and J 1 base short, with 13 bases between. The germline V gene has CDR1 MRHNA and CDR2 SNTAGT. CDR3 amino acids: CASSGGGTKNTGELFF. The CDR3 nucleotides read TGTGCCAGCAGTGGAGGGGGGACTAAGAACACCGGGGAGCTGTTTTTT.

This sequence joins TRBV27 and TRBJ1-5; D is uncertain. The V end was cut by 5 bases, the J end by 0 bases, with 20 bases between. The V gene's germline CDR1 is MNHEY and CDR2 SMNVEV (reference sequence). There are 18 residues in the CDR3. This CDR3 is CASSPRRETLYSNQPQHF. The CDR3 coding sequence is TGTGCCAGCAGTCCCCGACGGGAAACCTTGTATAGCAATCAGCCCCAGCATTTT.

CDR3 nucleotide sequence: TGTGCCAGCAGCTACAGGGGTCTTACCTACGAGCAGTACTTC. It yields the protein CASSYRGLTYEQYF. The rearrangement links TRBV28 to TRBJ2-7, with 7 bases lining up with TRBD1. CDR3 size: 14 residues. CDR1 and CDR2 (germline): MDHEN, SYDVKM. Germline trimming cut 6 bases from V and 2 bases from J; bases unmatched to any gene: 7.

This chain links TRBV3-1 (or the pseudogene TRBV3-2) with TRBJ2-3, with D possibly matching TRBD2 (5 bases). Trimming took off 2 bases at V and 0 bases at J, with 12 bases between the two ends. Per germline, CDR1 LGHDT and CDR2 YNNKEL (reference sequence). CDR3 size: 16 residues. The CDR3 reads CASSQLRAASTDTQYF. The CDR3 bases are TGTGCCAGCAGCCAATTGAGGGCCGCTAGCACAGATACGCAGTATTTT.

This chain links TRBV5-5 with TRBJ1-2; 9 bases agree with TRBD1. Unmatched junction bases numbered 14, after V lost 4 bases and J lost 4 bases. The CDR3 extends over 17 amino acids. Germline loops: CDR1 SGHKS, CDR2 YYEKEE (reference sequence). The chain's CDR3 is CASSKEITGGAIYGYTF. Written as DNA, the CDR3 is TGTGCCAGCAGCAAGGAGATTACAGGGGGCGCAATCTATGGCTACACCTTC. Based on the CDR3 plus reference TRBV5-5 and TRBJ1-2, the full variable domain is DAGVTQSPTHLIKTRGQQVTLRCSPISGHKSVSWYQQVLGQGPQFIFQYYEKEERGRGNFPDRFSARQFPNYSSELNVNALLLGDSALYLCASSKEITGGAIYGYTFGSGTRLTVV.

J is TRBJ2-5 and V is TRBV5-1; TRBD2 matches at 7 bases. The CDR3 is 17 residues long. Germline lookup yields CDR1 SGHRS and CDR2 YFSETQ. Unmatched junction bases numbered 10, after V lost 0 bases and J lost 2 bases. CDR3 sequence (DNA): TGCGCCAGCAGCTTGGGTCTAGCGGTGGGGTATCAAGAGACCCAGTACTTC. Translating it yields CASSLGLAVGYQETQYF.

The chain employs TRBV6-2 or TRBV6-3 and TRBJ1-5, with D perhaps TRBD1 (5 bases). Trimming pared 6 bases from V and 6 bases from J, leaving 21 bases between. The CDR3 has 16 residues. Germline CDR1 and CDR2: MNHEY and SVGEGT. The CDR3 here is CASSRTTAGLGQPQHF. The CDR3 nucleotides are TGTGCCAGCAGCAGAACTACGGCGGGGCTCGGTCAGCCCCAGCATTTT.

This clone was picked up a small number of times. The CDR3 reads CASSPEGQNYEAFF. The DNA for the CDR3 is TGTGCCAGCAGCCCGGAGGGACAGAACTACGAAGCTTTCTTT. This chain uses TRBV5-4 with TRBJ1-1; 7 positions agree with TRBD1. The germline V gene encodes CDR1 SGHNT and CDR2 YYREEE (reference sequence). This CDR3 has 14 amino acids. The V gene end was trimmed by 4 bases and the J gene end by 8 bases; junction bases not matched to a gene: 11.

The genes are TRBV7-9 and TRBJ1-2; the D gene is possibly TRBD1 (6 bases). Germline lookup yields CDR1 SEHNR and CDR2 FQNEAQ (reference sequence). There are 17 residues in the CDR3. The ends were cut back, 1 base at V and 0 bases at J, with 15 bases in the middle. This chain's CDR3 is CASSLVGQWTANYGYTF. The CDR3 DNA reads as TGTGCCAGCAGCTTAGTGGGCCAGTGGACAGCTAACTATGGCTACACCTTC.

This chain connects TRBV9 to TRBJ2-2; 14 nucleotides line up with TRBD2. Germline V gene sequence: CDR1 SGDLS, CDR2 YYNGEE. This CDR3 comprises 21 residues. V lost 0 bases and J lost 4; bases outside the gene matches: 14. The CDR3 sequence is CASSVEPGTSGRLGVTGELFF. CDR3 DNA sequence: TGTGCCAGCAGCGTAGAGCCGGGGACTAGCGGGAGACTAGGGGTCACCGGGGAGCTGTTTTTT.

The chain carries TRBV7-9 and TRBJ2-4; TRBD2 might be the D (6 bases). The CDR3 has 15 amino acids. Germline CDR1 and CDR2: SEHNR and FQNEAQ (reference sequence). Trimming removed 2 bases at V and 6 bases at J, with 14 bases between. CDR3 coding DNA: TGTGCCAGCAGCTTATTCGGGGAGGTGGGAAACATTCAGTACTTC. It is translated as CASSLFGEVGNIQYF.

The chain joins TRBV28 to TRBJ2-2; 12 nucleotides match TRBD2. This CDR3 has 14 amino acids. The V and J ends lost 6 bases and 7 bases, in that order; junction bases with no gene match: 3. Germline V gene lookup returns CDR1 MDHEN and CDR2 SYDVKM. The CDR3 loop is CASRGTSGFGELFF. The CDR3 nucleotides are TGTGCCAGCAGGGGGACTAGCGGGTTCGGGGAGCTGTTTTTT.

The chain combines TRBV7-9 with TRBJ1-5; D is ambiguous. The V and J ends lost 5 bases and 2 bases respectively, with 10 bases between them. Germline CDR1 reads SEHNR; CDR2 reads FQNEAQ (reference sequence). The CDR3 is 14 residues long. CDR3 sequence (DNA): TGTGCCAGCAGCCCAGACGGGGGCAATCAGCCCCAGCATTTT. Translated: CASSPDGGNQPQHF.

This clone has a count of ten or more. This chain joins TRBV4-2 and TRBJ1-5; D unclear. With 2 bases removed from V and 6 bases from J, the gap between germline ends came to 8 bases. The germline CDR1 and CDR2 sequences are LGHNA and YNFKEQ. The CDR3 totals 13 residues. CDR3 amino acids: CASSQNLRQPQHF. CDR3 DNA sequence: TGTGCCAGCAGCCAAAATCTACGTCAGCCCCAGCATTTT.

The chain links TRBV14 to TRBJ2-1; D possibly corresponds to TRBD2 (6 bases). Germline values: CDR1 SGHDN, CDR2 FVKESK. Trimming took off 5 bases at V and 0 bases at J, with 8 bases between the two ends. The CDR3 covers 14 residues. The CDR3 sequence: CASSGRSSYNEQFF. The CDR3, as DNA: TGTGCCAGCAGCGGGAGGAGCTCCTACAATGAGCAGTTCTTC.

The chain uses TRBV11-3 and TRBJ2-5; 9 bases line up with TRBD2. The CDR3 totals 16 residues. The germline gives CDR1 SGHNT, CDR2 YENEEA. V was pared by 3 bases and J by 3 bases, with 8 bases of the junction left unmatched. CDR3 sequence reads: CASSFRGLAGEETQYF. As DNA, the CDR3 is TGTGCCAGCAGCTTCCGAGGGTTAGCGGGAGAAGAGACCCAGTACTTC.

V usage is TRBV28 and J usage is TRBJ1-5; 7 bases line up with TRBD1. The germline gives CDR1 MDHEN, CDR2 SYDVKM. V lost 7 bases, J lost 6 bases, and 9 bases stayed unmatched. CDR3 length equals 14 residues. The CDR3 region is CASTLQGSSQPQHF. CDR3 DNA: TGTGCCAGCACCCTACAGGGGTCGAGTCAGCCCCAGCATTTT. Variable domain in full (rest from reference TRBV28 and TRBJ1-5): DVKVTQSSRYLVKRTGEKVFLECVQDMDHENMFWYRQDPGLGLRLIYFSYDVKMKEKGDIPEGYSVSREKKERFSLILESASTNQTSMYLCASTLQGSSQPQHFGDGTRLSIL.